These 21 T cell receptor beta chains originate from one sample sequenced in a study of cytomegalovirus exposure and HLA in healthy donors. Researchers ran the PCR with 60 Vbeta and 13 Jbeta primers. Measured with immunoSEQ multiplex PCR; TCRdb has only the in-frame clones, and not every one. The sample lists approximately 170,000 clones, approximately 79% occurring once. Sequencing was done on a sample of PBMCs. The receptors were sampled from a male donor in good health and CMV-seronegative.

The chain uses TRBV7-2 and TRBJ1-1; 9 bases are shared with TRBD1. Germline V gene sequence: CDR1 SGHTA, CDR2 FQGNSA. V dropped 3 bases and J dropped 3; count of bases not matched to a gene: 5. The CDR3 has 15 residues. The CDR3 is CASSLGTGWHTEAFF. The CDR3 DNA sequence: TGTGCCAGCAGCTTGGGGACAGGGTGGCACACTGAAGCTTTCTTT.

V gene TRBV10-3 combines with J gene TRBJ1-1; possible D gene TRBD1, 5 bases. This CDR3 comprises 13 residues. V was shortened by 8 bases and J by 0 bases, with 10 bases between the two germline ends. Per germline, CDR1 ENHRY and CDR2 SYGVKD. CDR3: CAIAQTVNTEAFF. Here the CDR3 DNA reads TGTGCCATCGCTCAGACAGTGAACACTGAAGCTTTCTTT.

The chain combines TRBV2 with TRBJ1-5; D remains ambiguous. CDR1 is SNHLY, CDR2 FYNNEI, per germline. Trimming cost V 8 bases and J 4 bases, with 6 bases left between them. The CDR3 spans 11 residues. As DNA, the CDR3 is TGTGCCAGCGGCGGAAATCAGCCCCAGCATTTT. It is translated as CASGGNQPQHF. The full variable domain, its missing parts supplied by reference TRBV2 and TRBJ1-5, is EPEVTQTPSHQVTQMGQEVILRCVPISNHLYFYWYRQILGQKVEFLVSFYNNEISEKSEIFDDQFSVERPDGSNFTLKIRSTKLEDSAMYFCASGGNQPQHFGDGTRLSIL.

The rearrangement links TRBV7-2 to TRBJ1-2; D is perhaps TRBD1 (5 bases). CDR1 and CDR2 from the germline V gene are SGHTA and FQGNSA. The CDR3 is 16 residues long. V was trimmed by 2 bases and J by 4 bases, leaving 17 bases between them. The CDR3 is CASSLPTVTTLYGYTF. The CDR3 DNA is TGTGCCAGCAGCTTACCGACAGTGACAACCCTCTATGGCTACACCTTC.

The chain employs TRBV5-1 and TRBJ1-6; maybe TRBD1 (5 bases). Germline values: CDR1 SGHRS, CDR2 YFSETQ. V lost 0 bases, J lost 7 bases, and 5 bases lay in between. This CDR3 contains 13 residues. Here the CDR3 reads CASSLGQNSPLHF. As DNA, the CDR3 is TGCGCCAGCAGCTTGGGACAGAATTCACCCCTCCACTTT.

The rearrangement joins TRBV30 to TRBJ1-5; a weak D match, TRBD1 (6 bases). CDR1 GTSNPN and CDR2 SVGIG come from the germline V gene (reference sequence). CDR3 length: 15 residues. Trimming removed 3 bases from V and 11 bases from J, with 23 bases in between. CDR3 sequence (DNA): TGTGCCTGGAGCGAAGGGGGGGGCCCTCTTTTGACCCAGCATTTT. Protein product: CAWSEGGGPLLTQHF.

V gene TRBV4-3 combines with J gene TRBJ1-4; a weak D match, TRBD1 (5 bases). The CDR3 totals 19 residues. V shed 0 bases and J shed 4 bases, with 21 bases lying between them. Germline CDR1 and CDR2: LGHNA and YSLEER. The CDR3 spells CASSQDISVWGRINEKLFF. The CDR3 bases are TGCGCCAGCAGCCAAGATATATCGGTGTGGGGCAGGATTAATGAAAAACTGTTTTTT.

V gene TRBV29-1 combines with J gene TRBJ2-7; 8 nucleotides agree with TRBD2. This CDR3 region has 15 residues. V was pared by 0 bases and J by 6 bases, with 10 bases of the junction left unmatched. Germline-derived CDR1 and CDR2 are SQVTM and ANQGSEA. The CDR3 reads CSVEDRGRGVREQYF. CDR3 DNA: TGCAGCGTTGAAGATCGGGGGCGGGGGGTCCGCGAGCAGTACTTC.

The chain recombines TRBV18 with TRBJ1-5, with 10 positions matching TRBD1. The CDR3 has 18 amino acids. Germline trimming cut 4 bases from V and 0 bases from J; bases unmatched to any gene: 9. The V gene's germline CDR1 is KGHSH and CDR2 LQKENI. The CDR3 spells CASSLNRDRGNSNQPQHF. The CDR3, as DNA: TGTGCCAGCTCACTGAACCGGGACAGGGGAAATAGCAATCAGCCCCAGCATTTT.

This clone appeared a few times. This chain uses TRBV4-3 with TRBJ2-7, with TRBD1 identical over 7 bases. This CDR3 contains 15 residues. Germline assignment: CDR1 LGHNA and CDR2 YSLEER. After removal of 1 base from V and 2 bases from J, the junction contained 5 bases not matched to a gene. Written as DNA, the CDR3 is TGCGCCAGCAGCCAAGTAGGGGACAGCACCTACGAGCAGTACTTC. This encodes CASSQVGDSTYEQYF.

The chain couples TRBV10-3 to TRBJ1-1, with TRBD1 identical over 9 bases. The germline V gene has CDR1 ENHRY and CDR2 SYGVKD. V was clipped by 3 bases and J by 0 bases; unmatched bases: 14. The CDR3 has 19 residues. CDR3 sequence: CAISEAWDRVGSMNTEAFF. CDR3 in DNA: TGTGCCATCAGTGAAGCGTGGGACAGGGTGGGTAGTATGAACACTGAAGCTTTCTTT.

This chain links TRBV7-2 with TRBJ1-3, with D unresolved. V dropped 1 base and J dropped 0 bases, with 13 bases sitting between them. The germline V gene has CDR1 SGHTA and CDR2 FQGNSA. The CDR3 sequence is 17 residues long. CDR3 in DNA: TGTGCCAGCAGCTTAGGGTTTGGGCAGAGCTCTGGAAACACCATATATTTT. Translation: CASSLGFGQSSGNTIYF. The full variable domain, in which reference TRBV7-2 and TRBJ1-3 provide the parts outside the CDR3, is GAGVSQSPSNKVTEKGKDVELRCDPISGHTALYWYRQSLGQGLEFLIYFQGNSAPDKSGLPSDRFSAERTGGSVSTLTIQRTQQEDSAVYLCASSLGFGQSSGNTIYFGEGSWLTVV.

To note about this clone: Other DNA sequences of this sample code for an identical CDR3. The chain joins TRBV18 to TRBJ1-5; D perhaps matches TRBD1 (5 bases). V shed 6 bases and J shed 5 bases, with 11 bases lying between them. This CDR3 comprises 13 residues. Germline V CDR1 and CDR2: KGHSH, LQKENI. CDR3 nucleotides: TGTGCCAGCTCCCCAGGGCGGGATCAGCCCCAGCATTTT. This gives the protein CASSPGRDQPQHF.

The chain carries TRBV4-1 and TRBJ1-2, with 8 bases identical to TRBD1. Germline lookup yields CDR1 MGHRA and CDR2 YSYEKL. V gave up 1 base and J gave up 5 bases; unmatched junction bases: 6. The CDR3 runs to 15 residues. The CDR3 coding sequence is TGCGCCAGCAGCCAAGGCGGACAGGGTGAATATGGCTACACCTTC. This codes for CASSQGGQGEYGYTF.

The chain links TRBV7-8 to TRBJ2-7; 10 nucleotides line up with TRBD1. The CDR3 has 16 residues. With V trimmed by 4 bases and J by 6 bases, 12 bases remained unmatched. The germline CDR1 and CDR2 sequences are SGHVS and FQNEAQ. The CDR3 DNA reads TGTGCCAGCAGCTCTAAGGGGACAGGGGCTAGGGGCGAGCAGTACTTC. Its translation is CASSSKGTGARGEQYF. Complete variable domain (other parts from reference TRBV7-8 and TRBJ2-7): GAGVSQSPRYKVAKRGQDVALRCDPISGHVSLFWYQQALGQGPEFLTYFQNEAQLDKSGLPSDRFFAERPEGSVSTLKIQRTQQEDSAVYLCASSSKGTGARGEQYFGPGTRLTVT.

The chain's CDR3 is CASSLSRDNAQPQHF. CDR3 bases: TGTGCCAGCAGTTTATCCCGGGACAACGCTCAGCCCCAGCATTTT. This chain connects TRBV28 to TRBJ1-5; possible D gene TRBD1, 6 bases. The CDR3 loop spans 15 amino acids. The germline gives CDR1 MDHEN, CDR2 SYDVKM. The ends were cut back, 1 base at V and 6 bases at J, with 13 bases in the middle.

The chain combines TRBV10-3 with TRBJ2-7; TRBD2 matches at 10 bases. The germline V gene encodes CDR1 ENHRY and CDR2 SYGVKD. The CDR3 spans 13 residues. Trimming at V came to 9 bases and at J to 2 bases, leaving 4 bases not matched to a gene. CDR3 sequence: CAITSGAPYEQYF. Here the CDR3 DNA reads TGTGCCATAACTAGCGGGGCCCCCTACGAGCAGTACTTC.

This chain links TRBV14 with TRBJ2-1; TRBD2 matches at 7 bases. CDR1 is SGHDN, CDR2 FVKESK, per germline. Trimming at V came to 4 bases and at J to 0 bases, leaving 6 bases not matched to a gene. The CDR3 has 16 residues. CDR3 sequence reads: CASSPPGEGSYNEQFF. The CDR3 DNA reads TGTGCCAGCAGCCCCCCCGGGGAGGGCTCCTACAATGAGCAGTTCTTC.

This clone showed up just once. The chain couples TRBV27 to TRBJ2-5, with D perhaps TRBD1 (6 bases). Trimming took 7 bases from V and 5 from J, leaving 35 bases between them. Per germline, CDR1 MNHEY and CDR2 SMNVEV (reference sequence). The CDR3 sequence is 20 residues long. CDR3 region: CASIEHPGHDRNFRRETQYF. CDR3 nucleotides: TGTGCCAGCATAGAACACCCGGGACACGACCGTAATTTCCGAAGGGAGACCCAGTACTTC.

This clone was seen only a few times. V usage is TRBV4-3 and J usage is TRBJ2-7, with D unresolved. The CDR3 is 13 residues long. Per germline, CDR1 LGHNA and CDR2 YSLEER. V gave up 4 bases and J gave up 6 bases, with 13 bases separating them. CDR3 loop: CASSRVNSGEQYF. CDR3 nucleotide sequence: TGCGCCAGCAGCCGAGTAAATTCGGGCGAGCAGTACTTC.

This chain uses TRBV18 with TRBJ2-7; tentative D call: TRBD2 (6 bases). The V and J ends lost 6 bases and 3 bases respectively, with 12 bases between them. The CDR3 totals 13 residues. In germline, CDR1 is KGHSH, CDR2 LQKENI. CDR3 loop: CASSGGANYEQYF. CDR3 DNA sequence: TGTGCCAGCTCTGGCGGGGCGAACTACGAGCAGTACTTC.